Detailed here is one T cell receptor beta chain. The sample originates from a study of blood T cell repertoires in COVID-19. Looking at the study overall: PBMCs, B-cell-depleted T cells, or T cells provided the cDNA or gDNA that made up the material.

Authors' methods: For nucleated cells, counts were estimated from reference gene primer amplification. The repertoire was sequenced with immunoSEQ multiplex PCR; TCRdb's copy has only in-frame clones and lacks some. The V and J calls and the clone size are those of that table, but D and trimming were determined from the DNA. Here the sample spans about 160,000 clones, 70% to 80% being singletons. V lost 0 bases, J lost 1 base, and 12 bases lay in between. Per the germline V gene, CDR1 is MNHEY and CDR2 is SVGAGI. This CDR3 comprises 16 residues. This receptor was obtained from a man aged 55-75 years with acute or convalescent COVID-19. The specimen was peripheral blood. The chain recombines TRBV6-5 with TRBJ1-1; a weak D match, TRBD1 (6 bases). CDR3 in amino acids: CASSYSNGGGNTEAFF. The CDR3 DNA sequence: TGTGCCAGCAGTTACTCGAATGGGGGCGGGAACACTGAAGCTTTCTTT.